What follows are 6 T cell receptor beta chains derived from one specimen sequenced in a study of shared clonotypes between healthy human individuals. Clones were read by immunoSEQ multiplex PCR, and TCRdb kept only the in-frame ones, dropping some. The top ten clones hold around 1.5% of a sample with about 1 million clones, under 80% of them seen once. Sequencing was performed on memory CD4+ T cells sorted from blood. As to subset: CD45RA-negative fraction. The receptors here all came from a man aged 18 to 35 in good health.

This clone was counted a single time. The gene calls are TRBV9 and TRBJ2-1, with 7 bases fitting TRBD1. This CDR3 has 12 residues. The V gene's germline CDR1 is SGDLS and CDR2 YYNGEE. V was clipped by 7 bases and J by 7 bases; unmatched bases: 5. The CDR3 spells CASGDRRNEQFF. CDR3 DNA sequence: TGTGCCAGCGGGGACAGACGAAATGAGCAGTTCTTC.

The chain uses TRBV4-1 and TRBJ2-1; D might be TRBD1 (6 bases). CDR1 MGHRA and CDR2 YSYEKL come from the germline V gene. This CDR3 spans 15 amino acids. The V gene lost 3 bases and the J gene lost 0 bases, with 9 bases spanning the gap. The CDR3 DNA reads TGCGCCAGCAGCCATGACAGGAGCTCCTACAATGAGCAGTTCTTC. Amino acid sequence: CASSHDRSSYNEQFF.

This chain joins TRBV7-9 and TRBJ1-5; 9 nucleotides agree with TRBD1. This CDR3 has 15 residues. Germline CDR1 SEHNR, CDR2 FQNEAQ (reference sequence). Trimming at V came to 5 bases and at J to 4 bases, leaving 6 bases not matched to a gene. The CDR3 DNA is TGTGCCAGCAGCCCACGGGACAGGGCAAATCAGCCCCAGCATTTT. It is translated as CASSPRDRANQPQHF.

Regarding this clone: Other nucleotide sequences in the sample specify the same CDR3. This chain joins TRBV4-1 and TRBJ2-3; 8 positions agree with TRBD2. Unmatched junction bases numbered 1, after V lost 0 bases and J lost 5 bases. This CDR3 is 14 amino acids long. CDR1 MGHRA and CDR2 YSYEKL come from the germline V gene. DNA for the CDR3: TGCGCCAGCAGCCAAGAGCGGGGGGAAGATACGCAGTATTTT. Protein sequence: CASSQERGEDTQYF.

The chain recombines TRBV6-5 with TRBJ2-5; possible D gene TRBD2, 6 bases. CDR3 length equals 12 residues. Germline V gives CDR1 MNHEY, CDR2 SVGAGI. V gave up 4 bases and J gave up 4 bases, with 7 bases separating them. The CDR3 loop is CASSWEAETQYF. The CDR3 DNA is TGTGCCAGCAGTTGGGAGGCAGAGACCCAGTACTTC.

The J gene is TRBJ1-2, the V gene TRBV18; a possible D gene is TRBD1 (5 bases). Trimming removed 3 bases from V and 0 bases from J, with 17 bases in between. Looked up from germline, CDR1 is KGHSH and CDR2 is LQKENI. The CDR3 loop spans 17 amino acids. DNA of the CDR3: TGTGCCAGCTCACCCCAGGCTCCGACAGTAGCTAACTATGGCTACACCTTC. This sequence encodes CASSPQAPTVANYGYTF.